The 3 T cell receptor beta chains below come from one sample, sequenced in a study of blood T cell repertoires in COVID-19. Clones were sequenced by immunoSEQ multiplex PCR, and TCRdb holds only the in-frame ones, with some missing. Found here are just over 150,000 clones, roughly nine tenths of them singletons; the top ten hold 15%. The sequencing sample was made of peripheral blood. The receptor set was obtained from a woman between 40 and 55 years old with acute or convalescent COVID-19.

The rearrangement joins TRBV11-3 to TRBJ2-3; D gene uncertain. The germline V and J ends were trimmed by 3 bases and 4 bases, with 17 bases remaining between them. Germline values: CDR1 SGHNT, CDR2 YENEEA. This CDR3 region has 16 residues. The chain's CDR3 is CASSFSGLSISDTQYF. The CDR3 DNA is TGTGCCAGCAGCTTCTCGGGTTTGAGTATTTCAGATACGCAGTATTTT.

V gene TRBV19 combines with J gene TRBJ2-7; a weak D match, TRBD2 (6 bases). Trimming removed 4 bases from V and 1 base from J, with 14 bases in between. Germline values: CDR1 LNHDA, CDR2 SQIVND (reference sequence). This CDR3 spans 15 amino acids. In DNA form, the CDR3 reads TGTGCCAGTAGTACCTCCGGGACTGTATCCTACGAGCAGTACTTC. Encoded protein: CASSTSGTVSYEQYF.

The chain employs TRBV27 and TRBJ2-5, with 9 bases identical to TRBD1. Germline values: CDR1 MNHEY, CDR2 SMNVEV (reference sequence). After removal of 5 bases from V and 3 bases from J, the junction contained 10 bases not matched to a gene. The CDR3 is 16 residues long. The CDR3 bases are TGTGCCAGCAGTGAATACAGGGGGCGTGGGAAAGAGACCCAGTACTTC. It is translated as CASSEYRGRGKETQYF.